This passage covers 7 T cell receptor beta chains from one sample sequenced in a study of blood T cell repertoires in COVID-19. Libraries were prepared by immunoSEQ multiplex PCR; TCRdb keeps only in-frame clonotypes and omits some of them. The table lists 95,000 to 120,000 clones, 81% of them singletons. The sample was peripheral blood. The receptors derive from a man aged 45-65 years with acute or convalescent COVID-19.

Turning to this clone: It is unclear where the CDR3 begins or ends on the DNA, so no DNA is shown, and the CDR3 is as TCRdb lists it. V is TRBV21-1 and J is TRBJ1-2. TRBV21-1 is described as a pseudogene. Inclusive of both ends, the CDR3 amounts to 17 amino acids. The CDR3 region is CASSKGAVAGGNYGYTF.

The chain has TRBV10-2 and TRBJ1-6, with TRBD1 as a possible D gene (6 bases). Germline V gene lookup returns CDR1 WSHSY and CDR2 SAAADI. The CDR3 is made up of 14 amino acids. The V end lost 7 bases, the J end lost 10 bases, and 17 bases lay between the germline ends. CDR3 amino acids: CASKPGDIRSPLHF. The DNA for the CDR3 is TGCGCCAGCAAACCTGGGGACATCAGGTCACCCCTCCACTTT.

This chain links TRBV5-6 with TRBJ1-5, with a weak D call TRBD1 (5 bases). This CDR3 has 12 residues. Between the trimmed V and J ends, which lost 3 bases and 8 bases, there was a span of 9 bases. Germline-derived CDR1 and CDR2 are SGHDT and YYEEEE. CDR3 DNA sequence: TGTGCCAGCAGCTGGGGGGTTGAGCCCCAGCATTTT. Protein sequence: CASSWGVEPQHF. The complete variable domain, with remaining parts taken from reference TRBV5-6 and TRBJ1-5, reads DAGVTQSPTHLIKTRGQQVTLRCSPKSGHDTVSWYQQALGQGPQFIFQYYEEEERQRGNFPDRFSGHQFPNYSSELNVNALLLGDSALYLCASSWGVEPQHFGDGTRLSIL.

This clone was found a few times. The V and J genes are TRBV19 and TRBJ1-5; TRBD1 is a possible D gene (5 bases). V dropped 6 bases and J dropped 7 bases, with 19 bases sitting between them. Germline lookup yields CDR1 LNHDA and CDR2 SQIVND (reference sequence). The CDR3 is 15 residues long. CDR3 bases: TGTGCCAGTAGCCGTACCGTGGCGGGGCACCAGCCCCAGCATTTT. This codes for CASSRTVAGHQPQHF.

This chain links TRBV19 with TRBJ1-4; 7 nucleotides line up with TRBD1. The CDR3 is 15 amino acids. Germline CDR1 LNHDA, CDR2 SQIVND (reference sequence). V dropped 4 bases and J dropped 4; count of bases not matched to a gene: 6. For the CDR3, the DNA is TGTGCCAGTAGTACACAGACAGGGATTAATGAAAAACTGTTTTTT. Amino acid sequence: CASSTQTGINEKLFF.

This clone was counted once. This chain links TRBV21-1 with TRBJ1-2; the table assigns TRBD1, which was not confirmed against the DNA. TRBV21-1 represents a pseudogene. CDR3 length: 15 amino acids. The CDR3 coding sequence is TGTGCCAGCAGCAGCCGGACAGGGGGGGCCTATGGCTACACCTTC. It encodes CASSSRTGGAYGYTF.

The chain uses TRBV28 and TRBJ2-5; 11 nucleotides agree with TRBD1. This CDR3 comprises 13 residues. Germline CDR1 is MDHEN and CDR2 is SYDVKM. J lost 7 bases, V lost 7 bases, and 5 bases had no gene match. CDR3 sequence (DNA): TGTGCCAGCACGGACAGGGGGCGAGGGACCCAGTACTTC. The encoded protein is CASTDRGRGTQYF.